The next 32 T cell receptor beta chains were all read from a single sample in a study of cytomegalovirus exposure and HLA in healthy donors. The PCR had 60 Vbeta and 13 Jbeta primers. TCRdb's copy holds only in-frame clones and misses some; the assay was immunoSEQ multiplex PCR. The sample yields 100,000 to 150,000 clones, more than 60% seen once. Material: PBMCs. Every receptor here comes from a woman aged 18-35 years in good health and CMV-seronegative.

This clone was picked up one time. The chain combines TRBV6-6 with TRBJ1-4; D is uncertain. This CDR3 is built from 12 residues. V gave up 2 bases and J gave up 5 bases, with 3 bases separating them. In germline, CDR1 is MNHNY, CDR2 SVGAGI (reference sequence). CDR3 sequence: CASSYLNEKLFF. CDR3 coding DNA: TGTGCCAGCAGTTACCTAAATGAAAAACTGTTTTTT.

In this sample, this clone turned up once. In nucleotides, the CDR3 is TGTGCCATCAGTTCAACGGGGGGCTACGAGCAGTACTTC. This codes for CAISSTGGYEQYF. The J gene is TRBJ2-7, the V gene TRBV10-3; 7 bases are a match to TRBD2. This CDR3 region has 13 residues. Per the germline V gene, CDR1 is ENHRY and CDR2 is SYGVKD. Trimming at V came to 5 bases and at J to 3 bases, leaving 4 bases not matched to a gene.

V usage is TRBV7-9 and J usage is TRBJ2-5; 10 positions match TRBD1. Trimming took 5 bases from V and 5 from J; bases not matched to a gene: 8. From germline, CDR1 is SEHNR and CDR2 FQNEAQ (reference sequence). This CDR3 comprises 15 residues. The CDR3 sequence: CASSVRDRGMETQYF. In DNA, the CDR3 is TGTGCCAGCAGCGTCCGGGACAGGGGAATGGAGACCCAGTACTTC.

The rearrangement links TRBV5-1 to TRBJ1-2; D is ambiguous. Trimming cost V 4 bases and J 5 bases, with 9 bases left between them. CDR3 length: 12 amino acids. The germline V gene encodes CDR1 SGHRS and CDR2 YFSETQ. Here the CDR3 DNA reads TGCGCCAGCAGCCCCGGGAATTATGGCTACACCTTC. Protein: CASSPGNYGYTF. Complete variable domain (other parts from reference TRBV5-1 and TRBJ1-2): KAGVTQTPRYLIKTRGQQVTLSCSPISGHRSVSWYQQTPGQGLQFLFEYFSETQRNKGNFPGRFSGRQFSNSRSEMNVSTLELGDSALYLCASSPGNYGYTFGSGTRLTVV.

The gene calls are TRBV5-4 and TRBJ2-5; 9 positions agree with TRBD1. V was pared by 4 bases and J by 2 bases, with 3 bases of the junction left unmatched. This CDR3 has 14 residues. The germline gives CDR1 SGHNT, CDR2 YYREEE (reference sequence). Here the CDR3 reads CASSLGQGQETQYF. The CDR3 DNA is TGTGCCAGCAGCCTGGGACAGGGACAAGAGACCCAGTACTTC.

This rearrangement joins TRBV30 to TRBJ2-7; 9 positions match TRBD2. Trimming cost V 0 bases and J 2 bases; bases outside gene matches: 8. The CDR3 has 16 residues. Germline loops: CDR1 GTSNPN, CDR2 SVGIG (reference sequence). The CDR3 loop is CAWSVPLTSGAYEQYF. CDR3 sequence (DNA): TGTGCCTGGAGTGTACCCCTGACTAGCGGAGCCTACGAGCAGTACTTC.

The chain combines TRBV27 with TRBJ1-4; TRBD1 is a possible D gene (5 bases). Trimming took off 3 bases at V and 14 bases at J, with 16 bases between the two ends. CDR1 MNHEY and CDR2 SMNVEV come from the germline V gene (reference sequence). The CDR3 sequence is 13 residues long. CDR3 residues: CASSFSGSGQLFF. The CDR3 DNA reads as TGTGCCAGCAGTTTTTCAGGGAGCGGGCAGCTGTTTTTT.

This chain uses TRBV11-2 with TRBJ2-7; no clear D gene. Trimming took 4 bases from V and 4 from J, leaving 11 bases between them. This CDR3 is 13 amino acids long. Germline V gene data show CDR1 as SGHAT and CDR2 as FQNNGV. Written as DNA, the CDR3 is TGTGCCAGCAGCTCAGGAACTTATTACGAGCAGTACTTC. Its translation is CASSSGTYYEQYF.

The chain employs TRBV7-2 and TRBJ2-5; 9 bases fit TRBD2. The germline V gene has CDR1 SGHTA and CDR2 FQGNSA. This CDR3 spans 15 amino acids. V gave up 3 bases and J gave up 5 bases; unmatched junction bases: 7. The CDR3: CASSFLGTSRETQYF. In DNA, the CDR3 is TGTGCCAGCAGCTTCCTCGGGACTAGCAGGGAGACCCAGTACTTC.

There are a few counts of this clone. The rearrangement joins TRBV4-1 to TRBJ2-2; 7 nucleotides match TRBD2. Germline V gives CDR1 MGHRA, CDR2 YSYEKL. Trimming at V came to 4 bases and at J to 1 base, leaving 6 bases not matched to a gene. This CDR3 is built from 16 residues. Written as DNA, the CDR3 is TGCGCCAGCAGCCTTAGGGCTAGCGGGAACACCGGGGAGCTGTTTTTT. Translated, it gives CASSLRASGNTGELFF.

V usage is TRBV10-2 and J usage is TRBJ1-1; D is possibly TRBD1 (6 bases). CDR1 is WSHSY and CDR2 is SAAADI in the germline V gene. The CDR3 length is 12 residues. Trimming took off 8 bases at V and 1 base at J, with 8 bases between the two ends. The CDR3 DNA follows: TGCGCCAGCCTGGGACAGAACACTGAAGCTTTCTTT. Translating it yields CASLGQNTEAFF.

The J gene is TRBJ2-5, the V gene TRBV6-5; no firm D call. Germline values: CDR1 MNHEY, CDR2 SVGAGI. The V gene lost 7 bases and the J gene lost 5 bases, with 8 bases spanning the gap. This CDR3 has 11 residues. The CDR3 DNA sequence: TGTGCCAGCAACTACGCTGAGACCCAGTACTTC. Its translation is CASNYAETQYF.

This chain joins TRBV7-6 and TRBJ2-7, with a possible D match to TRBD2 (5 bases). V was pared by 3 bases and J by 5 bases, with 17 bases between. CDR1 and CDR2 from the germline V gene are SGHVS and FNYEAQ. This CDR3 region has 15 residues. CDR3 sequence: CASSFRPGVKDEQYF. CDR3 DNA sequence: TGTGCCAGCAGCTTCCGCCCCGGGGTTAAGGACGAGCAGTACTTC.

The V gene is TRBV7-9, the J gene TRBJ2-3; TRBD2 matches at 10 bases. The germline V gene has CDR1 SEHNR and CDR2 FQNEAQ (reference sequence). The CDR3 runs to 14 residues. Trimming removed 5 bases from V and 5 bases from J; junction bases left unmatched: 4. The CDR3 here is CASSASGRLDTQYF. CDR3 sequence (DNA): TGTGCCAGCAGCGCTAGCGGGAGATTAGATACGCAGTATTTT. Together with reference TRBV7-9 and TRBJ2-3, the CDR3 gives the full variable domain: DTGVSQNPRHKITKRGQNVTFRCDPISEHNRLYWYRQTLGQGPEFLTYFQNEAQLEKSRLLSDRFSAERPKGSFSTLEIQRTEQGDSAMYLCASSASGRLDTQYFGPGTRLTVL.

The chain employs TRBV4-1 and TRBJ2-7, with 11 bases fitting TRBD2. Germline V gene lookup returns CDR1 MGHRA and CDR2 YSYEKL. This CDR3 spans 15 amino acids. V shed 4 bases and J 4 bases; nucleotides not matched to a gene: 6. CDR3 in amino acids: CASSLVLAGEYEQYF. CDR3 coding DNA: TGCGCCAGCAGCCTCGTACTAGCGGGAGAGTACGAGCAGTACTTC.

V usage is TRBV5-1 and J usage is TRBJ1-5, with 8 bases matching TRBD1. Germline loops: CDR1 SGHRS, CDR2 YFSETQ. Trimming removed 1 base from V and 7 bases from J; junction bases left unmatched: 4. The CDR3 consists of 14 residues. CDR3 bases: TGCGCCAGCAGCTTGACAGGGGGAGACCAGCCCCAGCATTTT. Its protein is CASSLTGGDQPQHF.

The chain uses TRBV13 and TRBJ1-1; no clear D. CDR3 length equals 12 residues. V was cut by 6 bases and J by 1 base, with 6 bases left in between. Germline V gene data show CDR1 as PRHDT and CDR2 as FYEKMQ (reference sequence). CDR3 DNA: TGTGCCAGCAGTCGCGGGAACACTGAAGCTTTCTTT. Translation: CASSRGNTEAFF.

The chain has TRBV7-2 and TRBJ2-3; no reliable D call. Germline assignment: CDR1 SGHTA and CDR2 FQGNSA. CDR3 length: 13 amino acids. The V end was cut by 5 bases, the J end by 3 bases, with 9 bases between. CDR3 sequence: CASSRGGTDTQYF. The CDR3 DNA sequence: TGTGCCAGCAGCCGAGGTGGAACAGATACGCAGTATTTT.

The chain links TRBV5-1 to TRBJ2-2, with TRBD2 as a possible D gene (5 bases). CDR1 and CDR2 (germline): SGHRS, YFSETQ. V lost 0 bases and J lost 5, with 14 bases in between. The CDR3 spans 16 residues. The CDR3 here is CASSLDGIEGTGELFF. The CDR3 DNA is TGCGCCAGCAGCTTGGACGGGATCGAAGGGACCGGGGAGCTGTTTTTT.

The chain uses TRBV5-4 and TRBJ2-5; 7 bases map to TRBD1. Per the germline V gene, CDR1 is SGHNT and CDR2 is YYREEE (reference sequence). Trimming cost V 4 bases and J 11 bases; bases outside gene matches: 11. The CDR3 has 13 amino acids. CDR3 nucleotide sequence: TGTGCCAGCAGCAAGCCCGGGACAGATGAGCAGTACTTC. It is translated as CASSKPGTDEQYF.

The chain joins TRBV16 to TRBJ1-1; tentative D call: TRBD1 (5 bases). CDR3 length: 15 amino acids. The V gene lost 4 bases and the J gene lost 5 bases, with 17 bases spanning the gap. CDR1 is KGHSY and CDR2 is FQNENV in the germline V gene. Here the CDR3 reads CASSLAPGGGTEAFF. The CDR3 bases are TGTGCCAGCAGCCTCGCCCCGGGGGGAGGGACTGAAGCTTTCTTT.

The chain has TRBV5-1 and TRBJ2-1, with 8 bases lining up with TRBD1. The CDR3 is 15 residues long. Germline CDR1 SGHRS, CDR2 YFSETQ. The V gene end was trimmed by 4 bases and the J gene end by 5 bases; junction bases not matched to a gene: 8. The CDR3 nucleotides read TGCGCCAGCAGCGTGACCGGGACAGGTCACAATGAGCAGTTCTTC. Its protein is CASSVTGTGHNEQFF.

The chain has TRBV30 and TRBJ2-2; 7 bases are a match to TRBD2. V was pared by 8 bases and J by 0 bases, with 3 bases of the junction left unmatched. Germline V gene data show CDR1 as GTSNPN and CDR2 as SVGIG (reference sequence). The CDR3 extends over 13 amino acids. The CDR3 DNA sequence: TGTGCCCTACGGGGGGCGAACACCGGGGAGCTGTTTTTT. Amino acid sequence: CALRGANTGELFF.

This chain connects TRBV12-5 to TRBJ2-3, with 8 bases fitting TRBD2. The CDR3 runs to 17 residues. After removal of 0 bases from V and 1 base from J, the junction contained 6 bases not matched to a gene. The germline V gene encodes CDR1 LGHNT and CDR2 FRNRAP. DNA for the CDR3: TGTGCTAGTGGTTTGGTACCCCCACTAGCGGGCACAGATACGCAGTATTTT. Protein product: CASGLVPPLAGTDTQYF.

The CDR3 DNA is TGTGCCAGCAGCTTAAACTCCCTATACAATGAGCAGTTCTTC. Protein: CASSLNSLYNEQFF. V gene TRBV7-2 combines with J gene TRBJ2-1; unclear D gene. The CDR3 runs 14 residues. Germline V gene sequence: CDR1 SGHTA, CDR2 FQGNSA. Deletions cut 2 bases from V and 4 bases from J, with 9 bases between.

V is TRBV10-3 and J is TRBJ2-1, with 7 bases that match TRBD2. The CDR3 length is 15 residues. Germline V gives CDR1 ENHRY, CDR2 SYGVKD. The junction had 3 bases not matched to a gene; V was cut back by 0 bases and J by 4 bases. This CDR3 reads CAISESPSGYNEQFF. The CDR3 DNA sequence: TGTGCCATCAGTGAGTCGCCTAGCGGATACAATGAGCAGTTCTTC.

The gene calls are TRBV29-1 and TRBJ2-5, with TRBD2 matching 15 bases. This CDR3 has 16 residues. V lost 4 bases, J lost 0 bases, and 3 bases stayed unmatched. Per the germline V gene, CDR1 is SQVTM and CDR2 is ANQGSEA. The CDR3: CSVVGLAGGNQETQYF. The CDR3 DNA sequence: TGCAGCGTTGTTGGACTAGCGGGAGGGAACCAAGAGACCCAGTACTTC.

The chain recombines TRBV19 with TRBJ2-5, with 7 bases fitting TRBD2. The CDR3 runs 14 residues. The junction had 10 bases not matched to a gene; V was cut back by 7 bases and J by 5 bases. The germline V gene encodes CDR1 LNHDA and CDR2 SQIVND (reference sequence). CDR3 in amino acids: CASTARGGQETQYF. The CDR3 region has the DNA TGTGCCAGTACCGCCCGGGGAGGGCAGGAGACCCAGTACTTC.

The gene calls are TRBV25-1 and TRBJ1-3; maybe TRBD1 (5 bases). Per germline, CDR1 MGHDK and CDR2 SYGVNS. The CDR3 consists of 14 residues. V lost 3 bases and J lost 4, with 10 bases in between. The CDR3 DNA is TGTGCCAGCAGTGATAGGGGAATCGGAAACACCATATATTTT. It codes for CASSDRGIGNTIYF.

This clone has a handful of counts. The chain couples TRBV4-1 to TRBJ1-1; 7 positions match TRBD1. V shed 1 base, J shed 0 bases, and the junction held 2 bases outside the gene matches. The CDR3 is 15 residues long. CDR1 is MGHRA, CDR2 YSYEKL, per germline. CDR3 loop: CASSQGDSLNTEAFF. CDR3 bases: TGCGCCAGCAGCCAAGGGGACAGCCTGAACACTGAAGCTTTCTTT.

This chain links TRBV18 with TRBJ2-3; no definite D call. The CDR3 has 13 amino acids. CDR1 is KGHSH and CDR2 is LQKENI in the germline V gene. Trimming stripped 2 bases from V and 1 base from J, with 4 bases between. CDR3 in amino acids: CASSPGGTDTQYF. CDR3 bases: TGTGCCAGCTCACCAGGAGGCACAGATACGCAGTATTTT. Variable domain in full (rest from reference TRBV18 and TRBJ2-3): NAGVMQNPRHLVRRRGQEARLRCSPMKGHSHVYWYRQLPEEGLKFMVYLQKENIIDESGMPKERFSAEFPKEGPSILRIQQVVRGDSAAYFCASSPGGTDTQYFGPGTRLTVL.

The chain recombines TRBV18 with TRBJ1-1; D remains ambiguous. The V gene lost 0 bases and the J gene lost 4 bases, with 15 bases spanning the gap. The CDR3 is 16 residues long. Germline values: CDR1 KGHSH, CDR2 LQKENI. CDR3 bases: TGTGCCAGCTCACCACCTCCCCTGCATGGGAGCACTGAAGCTTTCTTT. Translation gives CASSPPPLHGSTEAFF.